These 12 T cell receptor beta chains came from one sample sequenced in a study of T cells in localized non-small cell lung cancer. Sequencing used immunoSEQ multiplex PCR; TCRdb keeps in-frame clones, though not all of them. The data show 30,000 to 45,000 clones, about 83% seen once. Sequencing was performed on peripheral blood, taken before any cancer treatment. Source of these receptors: a woman between 40 and 69 years old with stage I lung adenocarcinoma.

This sequence joins TRBV2 and TRBJ2-2, with 8 bases that match TRBD2. The CDR3 length is 15 residues. Germline V lookup: CDR1 SNHLY, CDR2 FYNNEI. V shed 6 bases and J 0 bases; nucleotides not matched to a gene: 3. The CDR3: CASRGLDANTGELFF. Written as DNA, the CDR3 is TGTGCCAGCAGGGGACTAGACGCGAACACCGGGGAGCTGTTTTTT.

V is TRBV7-9 and J is TRBJ1-2; 9 nucleotides agree with TRBD1. The CDR3 totals 13 residues. Germline V lookup: CDR1 SEHNR, CDR2 FQNEAQ (reference sequence). The junction had 1 base not matched to a gene; V was cut back by 3 bases and J by 5 bases. CDR3 amino acids: CASSFGTGYGYTF. For the CDR3, the DNA is TGTGCCAGCAGCTTCGGGACAGGGTATGGCTACACCTTC.

The chain joins TRBV28 to TRBJ1-1; D not resolved. V was trimmed by 8 bases and J by 1 base, leaving 14 bases between them. The CDR3 is made up of 14 amino acids. The germline CDR1 and CDR2 sequences are MDHEN and SYDVKM. This chain's CDR3 is CASYTGGTNTEAFF. DNA for the CDR3: TGTGCCAGCTATACCGGAGGCACGAACACTGAAGCTTTCTTT.

This clone was picked up one time. DNA of the CDR3: TGTGCCAGTAGCCCCGGGCTCCCTAGCTCCTATAATTCACCCCTCCACTTT. It is translated as CASSPGLPSSYNSPLHF. The rearrangement joins TRBV19 to TRBJ1-6; D remains unclear. The CDR3 covers 17 residues. From germline, CDR1 is LNHDA and CDR2 SQIVND (reference sequence). Trimming pared 6 bases from V and 0 bases from J, leaving 15 bases between.

The J gene is TRBJ1-6, the V gene TRBV6-5, with TRBD1 as a possible D gene (6 bases). This CDR3 is built from 14 residues. Looked up from germline, CDR1 is MNHEY and CDR2 is SVGAGI. V dropped 10 bases and J dropped 7 bases, with 17 bases sitting between them. DNA for the CDR3: TGTGCCACCCGAGCGGGGGGCTCGAATTCACCCCTCCACTTT. Protein: CATRAGGSNSPLHF.

The rearrangement uses TRBV29-1 and TRBJ2-3; 11 bases line up with TRBD2. Germline V lookup: CDR1 SQVTM, CDR2 ANQGSEA. The V and J ends lost 4 bases and 1 base, in that order; junction bases with no gene match: 7. This CDR3 has 16 amino acids. For the CDR3, the DNA is TGCAGCGTTGGGAAGACACTAGCGGGGGGCACAGATACGCAGTATTTT. Protein: CSVGKTLAGGTDTQYF.

The chain has TRBV9 and TRBJ2-5; no reliable D call. Germline V CDR1 and CDR2: SGDLS, YYNGEE. V lost 1 base and J lost 5, with 9 bases in between. The CDR3 is made up of 13 amino acids. The DNA for the CDR3 is TGTGCCAGCAGCGTAAGCCTTGGGGAGACCCAGTACTTC. It codes for CASSVSLGETQYF.

V gene TRBV5-1 combines with J gene TRBJ1-3, with D maybe TRBD1 (5 bases). The CDR3 has 16 residues. V was cut by 2 bases and J by 0 bases, with 12 bases left in between. Germline V lookup: CDR1 SGHRS, CDR2 YFSETQ. CDR3 nucleotides: TGCGCCAGCAGCTTAGGGTGGGGGAGCTCTGGAAACACCATATATTTT. It specifies CASSLGWGSSGNTIYF.

The gene calls are TRBV28 and TRBJ2-7; D is possibly TRBD2 (5 bases). V lost 6 bases, J lost 3 bases, and 9 bases lay in between. This CDR3 region has 12 residues. CDR1 MDHEN and CDR2 SYDVKM come from the germline V gene. CDR3 bases: TGTGCCAGCAGAGCGGCCGTCTACGAGCAGTACTTC. It codes for CASRAAVYEQYF. The whole variable domain, remainder taken from reference TRBV28 and TRBJ2-7, is DVKVTQSSRYLVKRTGEKVFLECVQDMDHENMFWYRQDPGLGLRLIYFSYDVKMKEKGDIPEGYSVSREKKERFSLILESASTNQTSMYLCASRAAVYEQYFGPGTRLTVT.

The table lists this clone with a few counts. The chain combines TRBV28 with TRBJ1-5, with D hard to call. This CDR3 has 15 amino acids. Germline V CDR1 and CDR2: MDHEN, SYDVKM. V was cut by 4 bases and J by 2 bases, with 12 bases left in between. The CDR3 is CASSWRGTGNQPQHF. The CDR3 DNA sequence: TGTGCCAGCAGTTGGCGGGGAACCGGCAATCAGCCCCAGCATTTT.

The chain recombines TRBV25-1 with TRBJ2-3; D ambiguous. Germline V lookup: CDR1 MGHDK, CDR2 SYGVNS. The CDR3 has 16 residues. With 6 bases removed from V and 1 base from J, the gap between germline ends came to 17 bases. CDR3 DNA: TGTGCCAGCAGAAGGACCCGAGGAGTTGGCACAGATACGCAGTATTTT. Encoded protein: CASRRTRGVGTDTQYF.

This clone has just one count. V usage is TRBV7-2 and J usage is TRBJ2-3; no definite D call. This CDR3 has 11 residues. V lost 5 bases and J 3 bases, leaving 3 bases between the germline ends. CDR1 and CDR2 from the germline V gene are SGHTA and FQGNSA. The CDR3 region is CASSTTDTQYF. In nucleotides, the CDR3 is TGTGCCAGCAGCACTACAGATACGCAGTATTTT.